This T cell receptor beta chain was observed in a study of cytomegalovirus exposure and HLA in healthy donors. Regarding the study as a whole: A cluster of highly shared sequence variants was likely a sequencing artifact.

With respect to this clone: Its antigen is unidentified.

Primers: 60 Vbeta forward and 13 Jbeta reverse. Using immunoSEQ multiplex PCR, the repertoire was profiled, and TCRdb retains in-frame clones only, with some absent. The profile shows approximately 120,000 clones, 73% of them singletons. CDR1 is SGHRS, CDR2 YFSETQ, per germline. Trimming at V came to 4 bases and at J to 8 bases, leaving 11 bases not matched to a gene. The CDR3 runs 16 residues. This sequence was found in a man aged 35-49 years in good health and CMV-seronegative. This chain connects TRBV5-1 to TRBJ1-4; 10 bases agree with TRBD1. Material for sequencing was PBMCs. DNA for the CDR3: TGCGCCAGCAGCGAGAGTGACAGGGGGCTTGGGGAAAAACTGTTTTTT. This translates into CASSESDRGLGEKLFF. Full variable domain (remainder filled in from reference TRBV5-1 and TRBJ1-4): KAGVTQTPRYLIKTRGQQVTLSCSPISGHRSVSWYQQTPGQGLQFLFEYFSETQRNKGNFPGRFSGRQFSNSRSEMNVSTLELGDSALYLCASSESDRGLGEKLFFGSGTQLSVL.